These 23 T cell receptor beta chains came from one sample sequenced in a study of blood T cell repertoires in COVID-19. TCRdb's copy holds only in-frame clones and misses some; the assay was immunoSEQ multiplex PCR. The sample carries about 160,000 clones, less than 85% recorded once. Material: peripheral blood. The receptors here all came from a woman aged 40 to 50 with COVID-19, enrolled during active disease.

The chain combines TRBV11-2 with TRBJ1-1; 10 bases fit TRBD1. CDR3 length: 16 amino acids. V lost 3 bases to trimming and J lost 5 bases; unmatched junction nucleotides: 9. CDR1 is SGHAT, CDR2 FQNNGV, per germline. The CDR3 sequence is CASSFSTGGEETEAFF. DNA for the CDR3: TGTGCCAGCAGCTTCTCGACAGGGGGCGAGGAGACTGAAGCTTTCTTT.

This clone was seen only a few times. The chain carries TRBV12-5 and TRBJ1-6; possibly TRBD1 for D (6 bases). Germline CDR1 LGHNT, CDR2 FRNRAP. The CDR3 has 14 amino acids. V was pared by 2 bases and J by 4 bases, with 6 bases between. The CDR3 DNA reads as TGTGCTAGTGGTTTGACAGGGTATAATTCACCCCTCCACTTT. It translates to CASGLTGYNSPLHF. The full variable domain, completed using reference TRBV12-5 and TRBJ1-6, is DARVTQTPRHKVTEMGQEVTMRCQPILGHNTVFWYRQTMMQGLELLAYFRNRAPLDDSGMPKDRFSAEMPDATLATLKIQPSEPRDSAVYFCASGLTGYNSPLHFGNGTRLTVT.

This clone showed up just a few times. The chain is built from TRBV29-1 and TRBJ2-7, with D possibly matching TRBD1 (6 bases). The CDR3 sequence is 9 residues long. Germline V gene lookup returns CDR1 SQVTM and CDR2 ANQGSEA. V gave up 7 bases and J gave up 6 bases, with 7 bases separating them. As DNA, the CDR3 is TGCAGCGAAGGGGGCGAGCAGTACGTC. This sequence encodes CSEGGEQYV.

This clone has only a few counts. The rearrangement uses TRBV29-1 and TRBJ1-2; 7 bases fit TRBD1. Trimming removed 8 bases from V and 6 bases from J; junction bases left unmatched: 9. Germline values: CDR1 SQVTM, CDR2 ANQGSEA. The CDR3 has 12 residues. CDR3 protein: CSIGQVGNGYTF. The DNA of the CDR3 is TGCAGCATCGGACAGGTCGGAAATGGCTACACCTTC. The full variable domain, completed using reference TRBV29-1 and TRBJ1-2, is SAVISQKPSRDICQRGTSLTIQCQVDSQVTMMFWYRQQPGQSLTLIATANQGSEATYESGFVIDKFPISRPNLTFSTLTVSNMSPEDSSIYLCSIGQVGNGYTFGSGTRLTVV.

In nucleotides, the CDR3 is TGTGCCAGCAGCGCAAGACAGGGAAATAATGAAAAACTGTTTTTT. Residues: CASSARQGNNEKLFF. The chain has TRBV7-8 and TRBJ1-4, with 7 bases lining up with TRBD1. Trimming at V came to 5 bases and at J to 4 bases, leaving 7 bases not matched to a gene. CDR1 and CDR2 from the germline V gene are SGHVS and FQNEAQ. CDR3 length: 15 amino acids.

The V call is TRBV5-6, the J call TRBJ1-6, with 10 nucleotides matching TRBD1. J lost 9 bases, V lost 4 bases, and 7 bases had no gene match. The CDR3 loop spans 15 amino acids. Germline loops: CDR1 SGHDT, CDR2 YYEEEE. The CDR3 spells CASSHSGTGVSPLHF. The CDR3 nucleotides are TGTGCCAGCAGCCATTCCGGGACAGGGGTTTCACCCCTCCACTTT.

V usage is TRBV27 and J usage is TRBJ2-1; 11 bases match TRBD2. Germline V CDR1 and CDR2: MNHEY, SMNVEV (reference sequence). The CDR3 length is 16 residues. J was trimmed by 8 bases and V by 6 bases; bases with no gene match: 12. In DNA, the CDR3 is TGTGCCAGCAGGCCTCTTATAGCGGGAGGGCCGTATGAGCAGTTCTTC. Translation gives CASRPLIAGGPYEQFF.

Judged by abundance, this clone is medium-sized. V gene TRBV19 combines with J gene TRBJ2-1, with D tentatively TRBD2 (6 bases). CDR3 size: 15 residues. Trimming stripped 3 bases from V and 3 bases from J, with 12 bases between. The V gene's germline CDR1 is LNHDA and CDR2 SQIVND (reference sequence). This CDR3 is CASSIDGGFYNEQFF. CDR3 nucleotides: TGTGCCAGTAGTATTGACGGGGGTTTCTACAATGAGCAGTTCTTC.

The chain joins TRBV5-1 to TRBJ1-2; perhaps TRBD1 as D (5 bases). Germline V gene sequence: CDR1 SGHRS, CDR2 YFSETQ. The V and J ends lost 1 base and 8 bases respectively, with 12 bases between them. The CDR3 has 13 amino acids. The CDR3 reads CASSLLGVDGYTF. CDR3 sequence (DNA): TGCGCCAGCAGCTTGTTAGGGGTTGACGGCTACACCTTC.

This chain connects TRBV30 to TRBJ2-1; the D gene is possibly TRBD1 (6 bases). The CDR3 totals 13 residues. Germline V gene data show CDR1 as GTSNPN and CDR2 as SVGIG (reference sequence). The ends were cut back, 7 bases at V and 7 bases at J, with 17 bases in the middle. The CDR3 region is CAFAGVGVNEQFF. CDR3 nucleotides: TGTGCCTTCGCAGGGGTCGGTGTGAATGAGCAGTTCTTC.

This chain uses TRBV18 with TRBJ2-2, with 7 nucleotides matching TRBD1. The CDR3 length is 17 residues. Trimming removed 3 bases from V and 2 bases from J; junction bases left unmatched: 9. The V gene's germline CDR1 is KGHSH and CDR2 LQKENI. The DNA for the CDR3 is TGTGCCAGCTCACCTACCGTTGGGACAGTTAACACCGGGGAGCTGTTTTTT. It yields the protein CASSPTVGTVNTGELFF.

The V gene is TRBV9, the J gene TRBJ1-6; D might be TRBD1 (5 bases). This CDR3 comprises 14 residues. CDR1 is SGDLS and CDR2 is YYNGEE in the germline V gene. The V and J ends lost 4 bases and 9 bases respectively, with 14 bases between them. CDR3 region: CASSTQHTGSPLHF. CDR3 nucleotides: TGTGCCAGCAGCACCCAGCACACAGGTTCACCCCTCCACTTT. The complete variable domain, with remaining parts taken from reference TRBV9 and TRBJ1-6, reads DSGVTQTPKHLITATGQRVTLRCSPRSGDLSVYWYQQSLDQGLQFLIQYYNGEERAKGNILERFSAQQFPDLHSELNLSSLELGDSALYFCASSTQHTGSPLHFGNGTRLTVT.

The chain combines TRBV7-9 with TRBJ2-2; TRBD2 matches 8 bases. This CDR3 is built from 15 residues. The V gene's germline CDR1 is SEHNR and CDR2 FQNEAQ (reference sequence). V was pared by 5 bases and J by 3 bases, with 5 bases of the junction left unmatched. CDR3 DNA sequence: TGTGCCAGCAGCATCACTAGCGGAGACACCGGGGAGCTGTTTTTT. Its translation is CASSITSGDTGELFF.

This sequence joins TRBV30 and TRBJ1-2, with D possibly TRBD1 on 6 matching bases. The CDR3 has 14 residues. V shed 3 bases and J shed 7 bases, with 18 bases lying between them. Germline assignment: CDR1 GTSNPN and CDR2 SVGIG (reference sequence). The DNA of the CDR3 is TGTGCCTGGAGGATACAGGGAGATCAGAGTGGCTACACCTTC. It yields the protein CAWRIQGDQSGYTF.

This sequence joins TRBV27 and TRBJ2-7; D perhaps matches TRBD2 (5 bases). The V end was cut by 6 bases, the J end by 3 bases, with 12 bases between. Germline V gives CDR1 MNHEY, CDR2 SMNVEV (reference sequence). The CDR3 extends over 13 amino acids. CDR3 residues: CASSRAAGYEQYF. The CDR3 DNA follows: TGTGCCAGCAGCCGGGCCGCGGGCTACGAGCAGTACTTC.

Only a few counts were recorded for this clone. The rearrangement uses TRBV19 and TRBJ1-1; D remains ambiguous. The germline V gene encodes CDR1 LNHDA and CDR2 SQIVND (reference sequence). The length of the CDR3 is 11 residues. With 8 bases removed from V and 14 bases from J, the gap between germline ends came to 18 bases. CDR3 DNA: TGTGCCAGTGGCGTGGGCCGTGCGATATTCTTT. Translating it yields CASGVGRAIFF.

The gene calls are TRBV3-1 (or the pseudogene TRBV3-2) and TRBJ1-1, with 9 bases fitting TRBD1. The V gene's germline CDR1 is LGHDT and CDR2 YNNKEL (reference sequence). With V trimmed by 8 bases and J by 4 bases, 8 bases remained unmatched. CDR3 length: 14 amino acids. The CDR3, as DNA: TGTGCCAGCGTAGGGTTGGGACAGGGCACTGAAGCTTTCTTT. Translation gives CASVGLGQGTEAFF.

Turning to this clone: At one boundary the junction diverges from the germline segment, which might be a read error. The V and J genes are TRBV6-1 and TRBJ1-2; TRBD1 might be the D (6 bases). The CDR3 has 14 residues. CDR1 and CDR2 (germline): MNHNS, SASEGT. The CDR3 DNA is TGTGCCAGCATTGAAGTAGGGGGAAACTATGGCTACACCTTC. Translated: CASIEVGGNYGYTF.

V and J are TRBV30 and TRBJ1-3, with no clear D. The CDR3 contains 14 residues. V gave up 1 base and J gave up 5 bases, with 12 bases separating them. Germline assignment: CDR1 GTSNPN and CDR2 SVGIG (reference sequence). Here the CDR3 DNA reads TGTGCCTGGAGTGGGGCATCAGGCCGAAACACCATATATTTT. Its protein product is CAWSGASGRNTIYF.

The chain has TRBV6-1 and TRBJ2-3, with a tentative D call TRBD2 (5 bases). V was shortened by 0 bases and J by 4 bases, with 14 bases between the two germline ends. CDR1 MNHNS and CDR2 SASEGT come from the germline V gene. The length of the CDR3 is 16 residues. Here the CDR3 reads CASSEARGSGADTQYF. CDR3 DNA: TGTGCCAGCAGTGAAGCGCGAGGGTCGGGCGCAGATACGCAGTATTTT.

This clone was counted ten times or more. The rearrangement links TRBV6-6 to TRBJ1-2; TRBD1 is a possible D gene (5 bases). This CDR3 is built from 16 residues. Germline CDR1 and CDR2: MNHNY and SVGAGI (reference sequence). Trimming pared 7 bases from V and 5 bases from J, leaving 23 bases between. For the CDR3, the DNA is TGTGCCAGCACCTTACTAGCTCAGACAGCACGATATGGCTACACCTTC. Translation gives CASTLLAQTARYGYTF.

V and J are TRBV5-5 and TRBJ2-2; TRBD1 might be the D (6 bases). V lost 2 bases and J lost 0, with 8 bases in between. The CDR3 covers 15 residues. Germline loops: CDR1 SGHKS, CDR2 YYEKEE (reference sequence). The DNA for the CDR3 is TGTGCCAGCAGCTTTAGGACAGCGAACACCGGGGAGCTGTTTTTT. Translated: CASSFRTANTGELFF.

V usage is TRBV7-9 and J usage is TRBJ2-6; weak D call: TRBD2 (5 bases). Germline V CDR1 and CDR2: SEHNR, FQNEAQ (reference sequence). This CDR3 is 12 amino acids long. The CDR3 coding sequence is TGTGCAGTGAGGGCTGGGGCCAACGTCCTGACTTTC. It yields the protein CAVRAGANVLTF.